These 21 T cell receptor beta chains came from one sample sequenced in a study of cytomegalovirus exposure and HLA in healthy donors. Primers included in the PCR were 60 Vbeta and 13 Jbeta primers. Using immunoSEQ multiplex PCR, the repertoire was profiled, and TCRdb retains in-frame clones only, with some absent. The sample lists under 150,000 clones; around 84% were seen once. The sequenced sample was PBMCs. These receptors were obtained from a woman aged 40-49 years in good health and CMV-seronegative.

The J gene is TRBJ2-3, the V gene TRBV27, with 9 bases aligning to TRBD2. This CDR3 has 14 residues. J lost 1 base, V lost 8 bases, and 4 bases had no gene match. The germline V gene has CDR1 MNHEY and CDR2 SMNVEV (reference sequence). The CDR3 spells CASHASGGTDTQYF. The CDR3 coding sequence is TGTGCCAGCCACGCTAGCGGGGGCACAGATACGCAGTATTTT.

This chain connects TRBV28 to TRBJ1-1; 7 bases line up with TRBD1. Germline V gene data show CDR1 as MDHEN and CDR2 as SYDVKM. CDR3 length: 16 residues. V lost 5 bases and J lost 2; bases outside the gene matches: 11. CDR3: CASSTGAAGGNTEAFF. The CDR3 region has the DNA TGTGCCAGCAGTACAGGGGCCGCAGGTGGTAACACTGAAGCTTTCTTT.

This clone was found a few times. This chain links TRBV2 with TRBJ2-3, with 9 bases identical to TRBD1. The trim removed 6 bases at V and 3 bases at J, leaving 7 bases unmatched. The CDR3 is 15 residues long. Germline values: CDR1 SNHLY, CDR2 FYNNEI. CDR3 protein: CASRAGTGTTDTQYF. CDR3 sequence (DNA): TGTGCCAGCAGGGCCGGGACAGGGACGACAGATACGCAGTATTTT.

This clone occurred a few times. V usage is TRBV7-2 and J usage is TRBJ2-1, with TRBD2 as a possible D gene (5 bases). The V end was cut by 1 base, the J end by 9 bases, with 16 bases between. Germline CDR1 and CDR2: SGHTA and FQGNSA. This CDR3 is 15 amino acids long. CDR3 coding DNA: TGTGCCAGCAGCTTAGTTTATGGTCTTGGGAGTGAGCAGTTCTTC. Its translation: CASSLVYGLGSEQFF.

The V and J genes are TRBV28 and TRBJ2-7; D may be TRBD2 (7 bases). The CDR3 has 15 residues. V lost 5 bases to trimming and J lost 3 bases, with 17 bases between them. Germline CDR1 is MDHEN and CDR2 is SYDVKM. The CDR3 bases are TGTGCCAGCAGTATAGGCGGGGGCCAGAACTACGAGCAGTACTTC. Encoded protein: CASSIGGGQNYEQYF.

In nucleotides, the CDR3 is TGTGCCAGCAGCTTAGCAGGGGGCGAAGGGACCCAGTACTTC. Amino acid sequence: CASSLAGGEGTQYF. V usage is TRBV7-2 and J usage is TRBJ2-5, with 7 bases identical to TRBD1. The CDR3 is 14 amino acids. Germline V gene data show CDR1 as SGHTA and CDR2 as FQGNSA. J was trimmed by 7 bases and V by 0 bases; bases with no gene match: 5.

The chain recombines TRBV6-5 with TRBJ2-6; D is perhaps TRBD2 (6 bases). CDR3 size: 16 residues. The germline CDR1 and CDR2 sequences are MNHEY and SVGAGI. V lost 0 bases to trimming and J lost 2 bases, with 8 bases between them. The CDR3 DNA sequence: TGTGCCAGCAGTTACTCGACGGGGGCTGGGGCCAACGTCCTGACTTTC. Its translation: CASSYSTGAGANVLTF.

The V call is TRBV5-5, the J call TRBJ2-7; 8 bases are a match to TRBD1. The CDR3 runs to 14 residues. V was clipped by 0 bases and J by 2 bases; unmatched bases: 1. Per germline, CDR1 SGHKS and CDR2 YYEKEE (reference sequence). CDR3 protein: CASSLGTGTYEQYF. In DNA form, the CDR3 reads TGTGCCAGCAGCTTGGGGACAGGGACCTACGAGCAGTACTTC. The full variable domain, completed using reference TRBV5-5 and TRBJ2-7, is DAGVTQSPTHLIKTRGQQVTLRCSPISGHKSVSWYQQVLGQGPQFIFQYYEKEERGRGNFPDRFSARQFPNYSSELNVNALLLGDSALYLCASSLGTGTYEQYFGPGTRLTVT.

The chain employs TRBV18 and TRBJ1-4, with a possible D match to TRBD1 (5 bases). This CDR3 spans 15 amino acids. Germline CDR1 reads KGHSH; CDR2 reads LQKENI. The V gene lost 3 bases and the J gene lost 3 bases, with 11 bases spanning the gap. The CDR3 nucleotides are TGTGCCAGCTCACCCTTCAGGGAAGCTAATGAAAAACTGTTTTTT. It translates to CASSPFREANEKLFF.

The chain links TRBV13 to TRBJ2-5; 8 positions match TRBD2. Germline CDR1 and CDR2: PRHDT and FYEKMQ (reference sequence). Unmatched junction bases numbered 4, after V lost 5 bases and J lost 5 bases. There are 13 residues in the CDR3. The CDR3 DNA reads as TGTGCCAGCAGCCCGGGGGGGGCGGAGACCCAGTACTTC. Amino acid sequence: CASSPGGAETQYF.

This chain connects TRBV29-1 to TRBJ1-2; no clear D. Trimming removed 4 bases at V and 3 bases at J, with 6 bases between. CDR1 SQVTM and CDR2 ANQGSEA come from the germline V gene. CDR3 size: 11 residues. DNA for the CDR3: TGCAGCGTTGGGCAGGACTATGGCTACACCTTC. It is translated as CSVGQDYGYTF.

The chain uses TRBV6-5 and TRBJ1-2; the D gene is possibly TRBD1 (6 bases). V was cut by 7 bases and J by 9 bases, with 18 bases left in between. The CDR3 covers 13 residues. CDR1 MNHEY and CDR2 SVGAGI come from the germline V gene. For the CDR3, the DNA is TGTGCCAGCACCCCTCCGGGGACACCATGCTACACCTTC. It encodes CASTPPGTPCYTF.

The chain has TRBV29-1 and TRBJ2-7; maybe TRBD2 (6 bases). V was shortened by 4 bases and J by 7 bases, with 14 bases between the two germline ends. This CDR3 comprises 12 residues. CDR1 SQVTM and CDR2 ANQGSEA come from the germline V gene. CDR3 bases: TGCAGCGTTGCTACTAGCTTCGGAGAGCAGTACTTC. It codes for CSVATSFGEQYF.

The chain links TRBV2 to TRBJ2-1; tentative D call: TRBD1 (5 bases). V lost 6 bases, J lost 8 bases, and 11 bases lay in between. The CDR3 is 12 residues long. Germline V gene sequence: CDR1 SNHLY, CDR2 FYNNEI. The CDR3 region is CASSGQGDEQFF. The CDR3 DNA reads TGTGCCAGCAGCGGGCAGGGTGATGAGCAGTTCTTC.

The chain is built from TRBV7-2 and TRBJ2-1; maybe TRBD2 (6 bases). The CDR3 is made up of 13 amino acids. The ends were cut back, 0 bases at V and 8 bases at J, with 8 bases in the middle. Germline values: CDR1 SGHTA, CDR2 FQGNSA. CDR3 sequence (DNA): TGTGCCAGCAGCTTAGCGCGGGAAGATGAGCAGTTCTTC. It specifies CASSLAREDEQFF.

This clone is a singleton in its sample. The J gene is TRBJ2-4, the V gene TRBV28, with TRBD1 matching 10 bases. The length of the CDR3 is 13 residues. J was trimmed by 12 bases and V by 6 bases; bases with no gene match: 8. Per germline, CDR1 MDHEN and CDR2 SYDVKM. For the CDR3, the DNA is TGTGCCAGCAGGAACGGACAGGGGGACAGTCAGTACTTC. Translation gives CASRNGQGDSQYF.

CDR3 sequence reads: CASSQQESRGTGPTDTQYF. The CDR3 nucleotides read TGCGCCAGCAGCCAACAAGAATCAAGGGGTACAGGCCCCACAGATACGCAGTATTTT. This sequence joins TRBV4-1 and TRBJ2-3; perhaps TRBD1 as D (5 bases). V dropped 2 bases and J dropped 2 bases, with 23 bases sitting between them. Germline V gives CDR1 MGHRA, CDR2 YSYEKL. This CDR3 contains 19 residues.

The chain links TRBV4-2 to TRBJ2-1; perhaps TRBD2 as D (6 bases). The CDR3 runs 16 residues. CDR1 and CDR2 (germline): LGHNA, YNFKEQ. V lost 4 bases and J lost 5, with 18 bases in between. CDR3 protein: CASSRTTGLENNEQFF. In nucleotides, the CDR3 is TGTGCCAGCAGCCGAACTACGGGACTCGAGAACAATGAGCAGTTCTTC.

This rearrangement joins TRBV6-6 to TRBJ2-1; 10 bases map to TRBD1. The CDR3 has 14 residues. CDR1 is MNHNY, CDR2 SVGAGI, per germline (reference sequence). Losses at the gene ends were 2 bases for V and 6 bases for J; bases not matched to a gene: 1. The DNA for the CDR3 is TGTGCCAGCAGTTACAGGACAGGGGGCAATGAGCAGTTCTTC. This codes for CASSYRTGGNEQFF.

V and J are TRBV11-3 and TRBJ2-1; D ambiguous. The CDR3 spans 12 residues. The V gene's germline CDR1 is SGHNT and CDR2 YENEEA. Trimming removed 1 base at V and 8 bases at J, with 6 bases between. This CDR3 is CASSLGADEQFF. The CDR3 nucleotides are TGTGCCAGCAGCTTAGGGGCAGATGAGCAGTTCTTC.

The genes are TRBV6-1 and TRBJ2-7; TRBD1 aligns across 7 bases. The trim removed 8 bases at V and 3 bases at J, leaving 7 bases unmatched. Germline assignment: CDR1 MNHNS and CDR2 SASEGT. The CDR3 consists of 13 residues. CDR3 sequence reads: CASQRGRFYEQYF. For the CDR3, the DNA is TGTGCCAGCCAAAGGGGGCGGTTCTACGAGCAGTACTTC.